The next 26 T cell receptor beta chains were all read from a single sample in a study of T cell clusters in autoimmune cytopenias. TRB amplification used 200 to 250 ng of peripheral blood genomic DNA. TRB rearrangements were amplified by touch-down multiplex PCR with mixed TRB-A/B primers. TCRdb re-called the multiplex PCR reads; every CDR3 protein appears as one record, without DNA. The table lists about 4,300 distinct CDR3 sequences. Specimen: peripheral blood. The source is a human donor with an autoimmune cytopenia or autoimmune hepatitis (not recorded which).

This rearrangement joins TRBV7-9 to TRBJ1-2; no DNA is available, so the TRBD1 call from TCRdb remains unchecked. The CDR3 covers 13 residues. From germline, CDR1 is SEHNR and CDR2 FQNEAQ (reference sequence). The CDR3 sequence: CASSQSGNYGYTF.

By frequency, this clonotype is medium-sized. The chain uses TRBV6-1 and TRBJ2-1; lacking DNA, the TRBD1 call made by TCRdb goes unchecked. The CDR3 contains 14 residues. Germline V CDR1 and CDR2: MNHNS, SASEGT. CDR3 protein: CASSSQGSYNEQFF.

By frequency, this clonotype registers medium-sized (0.01 to 0.1%). The rearrangement joins TRBV6-5 to TRBJ1-2; checking the TCRdb D call of TRBD1 is not possible without DNA. Per the germline V gene, CDR1 is MNHEY and CDR2 is SVGAGI. This CDR3 region has 15 residues. The CDR3 loop reads CASSYDHPGAYGYTF.

Frequency places this clonotype as medium-sized (0.01 to 0.1%). V is TRBV29-1 and J is TRBJ1-2; no DNA is available, so the TRBD1 call from TCRdb remains unchecked. This CDR3 has 15 amino acids. From germline, CDR1 is SQVTM and CDR2 ANQGSEA. CDR3: CSVTDGDERGYGYTF.

The genes are TRBV20-1 and TRBJ2-3; TCRdb outputs TRBD1, but without DNA this stays unchecked. This CDR3 contains 14 residues. Germline V lookup: CDR1 DFQATT, CDR2 SNEGSKA (reference sequence). The CDR3 protein is CSARVLAGENTQYF.

V is TRBV20-1 and J is TRBJ2-7; TCRdb outputs TRBD1, but without DNA this stays unchecked. CDR1 is DFQATT and CDR2 is SNEGSKA in the germline V gene (reference sequence). CDR3 length: 11 amino acids. The CDR3 protein is CSASRGLEQYF.

According to its frequency, this clonotype is medium-sized. V gene TRBV10-3 combines with J gene TRBJ2-2; TCRdb's D call of TRBD2 is untestable without DNA. CDR1 and CDR2 (germline): ENHRY, SYGVKD. The CDR3 sequence is 14 residues long. The CDR3 spells CAIRASGSAGELFF.

This clonotype ranks as medium-sized (0.01 to 0.1%) in terms of frequency. The chain couples TRBV19 to TRBJ1-2. Looked up from germline, CDR1 is LNHDA and CDR2 is SQIVND (reference sequence). The CDR3 is 15 amino acids. This CDR3 is CASRSVDTLGYGYTF.

This clonotype registers medium-sized by frequency. CDR3 amino acids: CASSPRQGNTGELFF. The rearrangement links TRBV18 to TRBJ2-2; TCRdb indicates TRBD1, and absent DNA this call remains unverified. The CDR3 has 15 amino acids. The V gene's germline CDR1 is KGHSH and CDR2 LQKENI.

By frequency, this clonotype registers medium-sized. This chain links TRBV6-1 with TRBJ1-2; TCRdb designates TRBD1, a call that cannot be tested without DNA. CDR1 is MNHNS and CDR2 is SASEGT in the germline V gene. The CDR3 is made up of 12 amino acids. The CDR3 spells CASRAGTYGYTF.

V usage is TRBV24-1 and J usage is TRBJ2-5; as DNA is missing, the TRBD1 call by TCRdb cannot be tested. Per germline, CDR1 KGHDR and CDR2 SFDVKD. CDR3 size: 15 residues. The CDR3 loop is CASTDLTGMKETQYF.

This clonotype is identified as medium-sized from frequency. This chain joins TRBV19 and TRBJ2-5; TCRdb's D gene call, TRBD1, goes unchecked for lack of DNA. This CDR3 is 15 amino acids long. Germline assignment: CDR1 LNHDA and CDR2 SQIVND (reference sequence). The CDR3 loop is CASSHGHVSQETQYF. Full variable domain (rest looked up from reference TRBV19 and TRBJ2-5): DGGITQSPKYLFRKEGQNVTLSCEQNLNHDAMYWYRQDPGQGLRLIYYSQIVNDFQKGDIAEGYSVSREKKESFPLTVTSAQKNPTAFYLCASSHGHVSQETQYFGPGTRLLVL.

This sequence joins TRBV5-1 and TRBJ2-2; TCRdb lists TRBD1, though no DNA is available to test this call. Germline values: CDR1 SGHRS, CDR2 YFSETQ. The CDR3 is made up of 15 amino acids. The CDR3 sequence: CATYPGQTSTGELFF.

Frequency places this clonotype as medium-sized. This rearrangement joins TRBV6-6 to TRBJ2-6; TCRdb calls TRBD1, which cannot be checked without DNA. The germline V gene encodes CDR1 MNHNY and CDR2 SVGAGI (reference sequence). The CDR3 has 16 residues. CDR3 sequence: CASSYSWGDGANVLTF.

This clonotype is identified as medium-sized from frequency. This chain connects TRBV12-3 or TRBV12-4 to TRBJ1-5; the D call from TCRdb, TRBD1, cannot be confirmed without DNA. The CDR3 is 15 residues long. CDR3 region: CASSLQGASNQPQHF.

This clonotype is classed as medium-sized by frequency. The V gene is TRBV30, the J gene TRBJ2-7; TCRdb names TRBD1, which stays unverified in the absence of DNA. Germline V gene sequence: CDR1 GTSNPN, CDR2 SVGIG (reference sequence). The CDR3 contains 15 residues. The CDR3 spells CAWSGQGVSSYEQYF.

The chain's CDR3 is CSAGKGSYEQYF. The genes are TRBV20-1 and TRBJ2-7; no DNA is available, so the TRBD1 call from TCRdb remains unchecked. This CDR3 is 12 amino acids long. In germline, CDR1 is DFQATT, CDR2 SNEGSKA (reference sequence).

The rearrangement links TRBV6-5 to TRBJ2-7; the D call from TCRdb, TRBD2, cannot be confirmed without DNA. This CDR3 region has 14 residues. Germline CDR1 is MNHEY and CDR2 is SVGAGI. This chain's CDR3 is CAISESRGEYEQYF.

Considering frequency, this clonotype is medium-sized. V and J are TRBV6-5 and TRBJ2-3; TCRdb calls TRBD2, which cannot be checked without DNA. The CDR3 runs to 15 residues. Germline-derived CDR1 and CDR2 are MNHEY and SVGAGI. CDR3: CATGTSGALTDTQYF.

This chain links TRBV2 with TRBJ2-3; absent DNA, TCRdb's TRBD1 call cannot be checked. There are 14 residues in the CDR3. Per germline, CDR1 SNHLY and CDR2 FYNNEI. This CDR3 reads CASKTGTSTDTQYF.

This clonotype is labeled medium-sized based on frequency. This chain links TRBV12-3 or TRBV12-4 with TRBJ2-3; no DNA is available, so the TRBD1 call from TCRdb remains unchecked. The CDR3 totals 14 residues. CDR3 in amino acids: CASSPPGVGDTQYF.

This rearrangement joins TRBV6-1 to TRBJ1-2; the TCRdb D gene call, TRBD1, has no DNA to confirm it. The CDR3 covers 15 residues. Germline V gene lookup returns CDR1 MNHNS and CDR2 SASEGT. The CDR3 region is CASRTQGPDLYGYTF.

Measured by frequency, this clonotype is medium-sized. V gene TRBV7-6 combines with J gene TRBJ2-1; the TCRdb call, TRBD2, lacks DNA for checking. Germline values: CDR1 SGHVS, CDR2 FNYEAQ. The CDR3 consists of 15 residues. CDR3 protein: CASSRGLAGRNEQFF.

This clonotype is called medium-sized based on its frequency. V is TRBV6-5 and J is TRBJ2-3; lacking DNA, the TRBD2 call made by TCRdb goes unchecked. This CDR3 has 15 residues. Germline CDR1 and CDR2: MNHEY and SVGAGI. CDR3 residues: CASAATAPPGYTQYF.

This chain joins TRBV5-4 and TRBJ2-7; there is no DNA to check the TCRdb D call of TRBD2. Germline CDR1 and CDR2: SGHNT and YYREEE (reference sequence). This CDR3 region has 15 residues. This CDR3 is CASSSGISAGYEQYF.

The V and J genes are TRBV7-2 and TRBJ2-3; the D gene TCRdb calls, TRBD1, cannot be checked with no DNA. Germline V lookup: CDR1 SGHTA, CDR2 FQGNSA. The CDR3 spans 15 residues. This chain's CDR3 is CASSLAGGRSDTQYF.